A selection of T cell receptor beta chains follows, all from one sample in a study of T-cell reconstitution after alpha-beta-depleted transplantation in children. TCRdb re-analysed the PCR reads in MiXCR, keeping a single row per CDR3 protein. This table holds about 500,000 distinct CDR3 sequences, around a third found once. Material: PBMCs from the stem cell graft donor, obtained from the stem cell graft. The receptor source for this set is a human donor who donated a stem cell graft to a child with aplastic anemia. Both conserved end residues are trimmed from each CDR3. Rows give clone size only sometimes, using once, few, many, or a class for an expanded clone.

CDR3: AWSAGFQETQY; size: once; V: TRBV30
CDR3: SVEPHRTAVNTEAF; size: NA; V: TRBV29-1
CDR3: SAATSGSYEQY; size: few; V: TRBV20-1
CDR3: ASSGLAGGSRYTDTQY; size: NA; V: TRBV25-1
CDR3: ASSPKRAGELF; size: NA; V: TRBV7-9
CDR3: AWRRAAGNTIY; size: NA; V: TRBV30
CDR3: ASSLSGAEVSTNYGYT; size: NA; V: TRBV11-1
CDR3: SALLGWDQETQY; size: few; V: TRBV29-1
CDR3: AISTGVRQETQY; size: few; V: TRBV10-3
CDR3: ASTNLAGGLMNEQF; size: NA; V: TRBV28
CDR3: ASKYRVQSTEAF; size: NA; V: TRBV12-3/TRBV12-4
CDR3: ASSLYETQGGETQY; size: NA; V: TRBV5-5
CDR3: ASSFDTGNQPQH; size: few; V: TRBV7-2
CDR3: ATSRVGQGYGYT; size: few; V: TRBV15
CDR3: SADGSGANTGELF; size: NA; V: TRBV29-1
CDR3: ASSHRTSGYQETQY; size: NA; V: TRBV28
CDR3: ASSVRTPITDTQY; size: few; V: TRBV6-1
CDR3: ASAAVAWGDEQF; size: NA; V: TRBV6-1
CDR3: ASSIVPVRSNNNEQF; size: NA; V: TRBV19
CDR3: ASSLKTAGANVLT; size: NA; V: TRBV5-1
CDR3: ASSLNFVETQY; size: once; V: TRBV5-5
CDR3: ASRDSGRGYEQY; size: NA; V: TRBV10-2
CDR3: ASSLREGLYNEQF; size: NA; V: TRBV3-1
CDR3: ASRGRSANEQF; size: few; V: TRBV12-3/TRBV12-4
CDR3: SPRGAGRLNNSPLH; size: NA; V: TRBV29-1
CDR3: ASSPVTPNTEAF; size: few; V: TRBV18
CDR3: ASTPGGGYT; size: many; V: TRBV10-3
CDR3: SARGGLAGNTGELF; size: NA; V: TRBV20-1
CDR3: ASSSRGGDTQY; size: NA; V: TRBV12-3/TRBV12-4
CDR3: ASSIPDRAPYEQY; size: NA; V: TRBV5-1
CDR3: ASSFDTYNTEAF; size: NA; V: TRBV5-6
CDR3: AWTGTGDNIQY; size: once; V: TRBV30
CDR3: ASSSPGTSGLNEQF; size: NA; V: TRBV13
CDR3: ASSPLGQGFMNTEAF; size: NA; V: TRBV27
CDR3: ASSIGSWLFRELF; size: NA; V: TRBV19
CDR3: ASSDGPNEQF; size: NA; V: TRBV25-1
CDR3: SARGGQGQETQY; size: NA; V: TRBV20-1
CDR3: ASSLQELTHGYT; size: NA; V: TRBV7-9
CDR3: ASNRGSTPSSTDTQY; size: NA; V: TRBV5-1
CDR3: SASRPNPETQY; size: few; V: TRBV20-1
CDR3: SVTTGSNQPQH; size: many; V: TRBV29-1
CDR3: ASSVLAPLPSYNEQF; size: NA; V: TRBV6-2/TRBV6-3
CDR3: ASSLETGTNYGYT; size: NA; V: TRBV7-9
CDR3: ASSRDRVNEQF; size: NA; V: TRBV7-2
CDR3: ASSFKTRGADEQF; size: NA; V: TRBV7-2
CDR3: AWRTGIETQY; size: NA; V: TRBV30
CDR3: ASSYGVTGELF; size: NA; V: TRBV6-5
CDR3: ASSPLSGYQNIQY; size: NA; V: TRBV12-3/TRBV12-4
CDR3: SAMTSGALETQY; size: NA; V: TRBV29-1
CDR3: ASSLQLRTGGSYGYT; size: NA; V: TRBV7-2
CDR3: ASSFASGRGNEQF; size: NA; V: TRBV7-2
CDR3: ASSYGLRTSGETQY; size: few; V: TRBV6-5
CDR3: SVANRQNTEAF; size: NA; V: TRBV29-1
CDR3: ASSSRRTGTGGEQY; size: NA; V: TRBV7-8
CDR3: ASSLAFPAQDQPQH; size: few; V: TRBV7-2